This is a list of T cell receptor beta chains from one sample in a study of shared clonotypes between healthy human individuals. Repertoires were generated with immunoSEQ multiplex PCR, while TCRdb's copy carries only in-frame clones and drops some. The sample records more than 2 million clones, roughly 95% being singletons. What was sequenced was naive CD8+ T cells sorted from blood. The origin of the receptors is a man younger than 35 in good health. Each CDR3 is given with its conserved first and last residue. D genes are given only for firm matches. A row's size may be missing; if present it is once, few, many or a size class.

J | D | V | size | DNA | CDR3
TRBJ1-5 | - | TRBV2 | - | TGTGCCAGCGGACCCGGGGACAATCAGCCCCAGCATTTT | CASGPGDNQPQHF
TRBJ2-1 | - | TRBV9 | - | TGTGCCAGCAGCGTAGGAGGAGCGGGCGGGGACAATGAGCAGTTCTTC | CASSVGGAGGDNEQFF
TRBJ2-5 | TRBD2 | TRBV5-6 | - | TGTGCCAGCACCTTCTTACTTGCGGGAGGGAAAGAGACCCAGTACTTC | CASTFLLAGGKETQYF
TRBJ2-7 | - | TRBV5-1 | once | TGCGCCAGCAGCTTGGGCCTCAACAGGGATTTAAACGAGCAGTACTTC | CASSLGLNRDLNEQYF
TRBJ1-1 | - | TRBV7-3 | - | TGTGCCAGCAGCTTAAGCTTGAACACTGAAGCTTTCTTT | CASSLSLNTEAFF
TRBJ1-1 | TRBD1 | TRBV14 | once | TGTGCCAGCAGCCCCGGGACAGCCATGAACACTGAAGCTTTCTTT | CASSPGTAMNTEAFF
TRBJ2-1 | TRBD1 | TRBV18 | - | TGTGCCAGCTCACCCAGGACAGGGGTGGGTCCTTACAATGAGCAGTTCTTC | CASSPRTGVGPYNEQFF
TRBJ1-2 | - | TRBV6-5 | - | TGTGCCAGCAGTTACTCGAGTGCAGGGATTAACTATGGCTACACCTTC | CASSYSSAGINYGYTF
TRBJ2-1 | - | TRBV11-1 | once | TGTGCCAGCAGCTTAAGGGGCCCCTTTAACAATGAGCAGTTCTTC | CASSLRGPFNNEQFF
TRBJ2-5 | - | TRBV5-4 | - | TGTGCCAGCAGCTCCTCCATAGAAGAGACCCAGTACTTC | CASSSSIEETQYF
TRBJ1-4 | TRBD1 | TRBV11-3 | - | TGTGCCAGCAGCAAAGAGGTGGAAGACAGGGCGCAAACTAATGAAAAACTGTTTTTT | CASSKEVEDRAQTNEKLFF
TRBJ2-7 | - | TRBV7-9 | - | TGTGCCAGCAGCTCTGCCGGCAGGACAGCCTTCTACGAGCAGTACTTC | CASSSAGRTAFYEQYF
TRBJ2-1 | - | TRBV7-6 | - | TGTGCCAGCAGCTTATACACATCAGGCGGTTACAATGAGCAGTTCTTC | CASSLYTSGGYNEQFF
TRBJ2-5 | - | TRBV7-9 | - | TGTGCCAGCAGACGGGGCGAGACCCAGTACTTC | CASRRGETQYF
TRBJ2-3 | - | TRBV6-1 | once | TGTGCCAGCAGTGAAATCGGGGAGATGACAGATACGCAGTATTTT | CASSEIGEMTDTQYF
TRBJ2-1 | - | TRBV5-1 | - | TGCGCCAGCAGCTTGGACTACAGCTCCTACAATGAGCAGTTCTTC | CASSLDYSSYNEQFF
TRBJ2-3 | - | TRBV5-4 | - | TGTGCCAGCAGCTTTGGGCAGGAGATCACAGATACGCAGTATTTT | CASSFGQEITDTQYF
TRBJ2-7 | - | TRBV27 | once | TGTGCCAGCAGTTTGGGGGAGGGGGGATCCTACGAGCAGTACTTC | CASSLGEGGSYEQYF
TRBJ2-1 | TRBD1 | TRBV19 | - | TGTGCCAGTAGGACAGGGGGGAGCTCCTACAATGAGCAGTTCTTC | CASRTGGSSYNEQFF
TRBJ2-3 | - | TRBV7-6 | - | TGTGCCAGCAGCTTCGAAGGCTACACAGATACGCAGTATTTT | CASSFEGYTDTQYF
TRBJ2-7 | - | TRBV27 | - | TGTGCCAGCAGTCCAAGTTGGGGAAGAGTCTCCTACGAGCAGTACTTC | CASSPSWGRVSYEQYF
TRBJ2-7 | - | TRBV7-2 | - | TGTGCCAGCAGCTTAGGGTTTGGCGCAGGCTTTTACGAGCAGTACTTC | CASSLGFGAGFYEQYF
TRBJ1-1 | - | TRBV9 | - | TGTGCCAGCAGCGTAGCGCTCAACACTGAAGCTTTCTTT | CASSVALNTEAFF
TRBJ1-2 | TRBD1 | TRBV13 | once | TGTGCCAGCAGCTTCCGGACAGGGGACTATGGCTACACCTTC | CASSFRTGDYGYTF
TRBJ1-5 | - | TRBV28 | - | TGTGCCAGCAGTTTGATTTATGGGGGATTGGATCAGCCCCAGCATTTT | CASSLIYGGLDQPQHF
TRBJ1-6 | - | TRBV6-1 | - | TGTGCCAGCAGTGAAAGGGCGGGACACCAAAGCTCCTATAATTCACCCCTCCACTTT | CASSERAGHQSSYNSPLHF
TRBJ2-7 | TRBD2 | TRBV19 | - | TGTGCCAGTAGCACCCGGGATAGCGGGAGAATGGTCGAGCAGTACTTC | CASSTRDSGRMVEQYF
TRBJ2-7 | TRBD2 | TRBV5-1 | - | TGCGCCAGCAGCTTGGACACCGGGAGGGCCGACGAGCAGTACTTC | CASSLDTGRADEQYF
TRBJ2-7 | - | TRBV4-3 | - | TGCGCCAGCAGCCAAGATATCAGCTACGAGCAGTACTTC | CASSQDISYEQYF
TRBJ2-3 | TRBD2 | TRBV19 | - | TGTGCCAGTAGTTCGGGGACTAGCGGCACAGATACGCAGTATTTT | CASSSGTSGTDTQYF
TRBJ1-2 | - | TRBV7-3 | - | TGTGCCAGCAGCGACTCCGGGGCCGACGCGGGTTATGACTACACCTTC | CASSDSGADAGYDYTF
TRBJ2-7 | - | TRBV6-1 | - | TGTGCCAGCAGTGAAGGTACGATTGAGGGGCCCTACGAGCAGTACTTC | CASSEGTIEGPYEQYF
TRBJ1-4 | - | TRBV19 | - | TGTGCCAGTAGTATTAGTGTGACCGTGCGGCATGAAAAACTGTTTTTT | CASSISVTVRHEKLFF
TRBJ2-1 | - | TRBV6-5 | - | TGTGCCAGCAGTTACGGGCCCAATGAGCAGTTCTTC | CASSYGPNEQFF
TRBJ2-3 | - | TRBV28 | - | TGTGCCAGCAGACTCCTACGGGACAAAACAGATACGCAGTATTTT | CASRLLRDKTDTQYF
TRBJ2-2 | TRBD2 | TRBV13 | - | TGTGCCAGCAGCTGGGGACTAGCGGGAGGTACCGGGGAGCTGTTTTTT | CASSWGLAGGTGELFF
TRBJ1-1 | - | TRBV4-1 | - | TGCGCCAGCAGCCAGGTACCGGGACCCCGAGATGAAGCTTTCTTT | CASSQVPGPRDEAFF
TRBJ2-6 | TRBD1 | TRBV7-2 | - | TGTGCCAGCAGCCCAATAAGGGACAGGGATCCATCTGGGGCCAACGTCCTGACTTTC | CASSPIRDRDPSGANVLTF
TRBJ2-7 | TRBD2 | TRBV19 | - | TGTGCCAGTTCTAGCGGGGGCTCCTACGAGCAGTACTTC | CASSSGGSYEQYF
TRBJ2-4 | TRBD1 | TRBV4-1 | - | TGCGCCAGCAGCCAAGAGTCCAGGGGGCCAAACATTCAGTACTTC | CASSQESRGPNIQYF
TRBJ2-2 | - | TRBV5-6 | - | TGTGCCAGCAGCCTCAGTACCGGGGAGCTGTTTTTT | CASSLSTGELFF
TRBJ2-7 | - | TRBV7-9 | - | TGTGCCAGCAGCCCGACAGGCTACGAGCAGTACTTC | CASSPTGYEQYF
TRBJ2-7 | TRBD1 | TRBV7-2 | - | TGTGCCAGCAGCCAGGGACAGGGGCGCACCTACGAGCAGTACTTC | CASSQGQGRTYEQYF
TRBJ1-1 | - | TRBV6-1 | - | TGTGCCAGCAGTGAACCCCCCCCATTTCTTAACACTGAAGCTTTCTTT | CASSEPPPFLNTEAFF
TRBJ2-7 | - | TRBV14 | - | TGTGCCAGCAGCCCGAATGGAGGGATCGAGCAGTACTTC | CASSPNGGIEQYF
TRBJ1-4 | TRBD1 | TRBV2 | - | TGTGCCAGTTCCGGGACAGTAAATGAAAAACTGTTTTTT | CASSGTVNEKLFF
TRBJ2-3 | TRBD2 | TRBV5-1 | - | TGCGCCAGCAGCTTGACTAGCGGGGCAGATACGCAGTATTTT | CASSLTSGADTQYF
TRBJ1-1 | - | TRBV29-1 | - | TGCAGCGCCATCGATCTGGGGGCAGACACTGAAGCTTTCTTT | CSAIDLGADTEAFF
TRBJ1-2 | - | TRBV6-5 | - | TGTGCCAGCAGCCTAACAGAGAACTATGGCTACACCTTC | CASSLTENYGYTF
TRBJ2-2 | - | TRBV5-6 | - | TGTGCCAGCAGCCCGGGACTTAACACCGGGGAGCTGTTTTTT | CASSPGLNTGELFF
TRBJ2-5 | - | TRBV19 | once | TGTGCCAGTAGTATAGACGGAGAAGAGACCCAGTACTTC | CASSIDGEETQYF
TRBJ2-7 | TRBD2 | TRBV5-1 | - | TGCGCCAGCAGCTTTGGACTAGCGGGGGCTTACGAGCAGTACTTC | CASSFGLAGAYEQYF
TRBJ2-7 | - | TRBV19 | - | TGTGCCAGTAGTATTTTGGGTTCTGGGACCTACGAGCAGTACTTC | CASSILGSGTYEQYF
TRBJ2-3 | - | TRBV6-6 | - | TGTGCCAGCAGTTATGGGACTCCAGCAGATACGCAGTATTTT | CASSYGTPADTQYF
TRBJ2-2 | - | TRBV15 | - | TGTGCCACCAGCAGAGTCAAGGGAGCGGGCACCGGGGAGCTGTTTTTT | CATSRVKGAGTGELFF
TRBJ1-2 | - | TRBV25-1 | - | TGTGCCAGCAGTGAATATGCGGGCCTTAACTATGGCTACACCTTC | CASSEYAGLNYGYTF